This paragraph covers one TCR beta chain sequence. The antigen is undetermined. The authors extracted RNA and reverse transcribed it into cDNA as the sequencing template. Assay used: immunoSEQ multiplex PCR; TCRdb lists only in-frame clones, some missing. Of 150,000 to 200,000 clones listed, around 54% are singletons. This sample is drawn from a study of CD8+ T cells in alopecia areata. General study findings and limits: Sharing of TCRs across patients appeared less clear than in mice, possibly for HLA-related reasons. Greater clonality was observed in lesional scalp samples, especially alopecia totalis/universalis, versus normal scalp.

Source material: CD4+ T cells sorted from blood. The sequence derives from a human donor in good health.

The CDR3 nucleotides read TGTGCCAGCAGTACGGGACAGGGGGCCCAAGAGACCCAGTACTTC. It codes for CASSTGQGAQETQYF. V and J are TRBV6-5 and TRBJ2-5; 12 nucleotides line up with TRBD1. V lost 5 bases and J lost 1; bases outside the gene matches: 2. Germline V gene lookup returns CDR1 MNHEY and CDR2 SVGAGI. The CDR3 contains 15 residues.